This entry is about one T cell receptor beta chain. Its antigen is still unknown. It has no much larger one-base neighbor in the sample; base qualities were not kept. This record belongs to a study of shared clonotypes between healthy human individuals (dated by TCRdb to about 2020). About the full investigation: A few men and a couple of women, aged 18 to 49 years, made up the cohort. Per donor, three plates each were used for CD4 naive and CD4 memory, two for CD8 naive, and one for CD8 memory. Blood TCR repertoires of about 5 healthy adults were deeply sequenced to estimate repertoire size and the extent of clonotype sharing between individuals. To increase sequencing depth and limit assay-specific biases, different laboratories used diverse techniques to prepare libraries and sequence TCR repertoires. Leukapheresis yielded between about 0.94 and 9 billion PBMCs per donor. What the work shows at the level of the full study, not this receptor alone: Clonotypes shared by all four sorted-subset donors showed higher generation probabilities than non-shared clonotypes. Even with the large sequencing depth, rarefaction of the sorted-subset datasets indicated that sequencing was incomplete. Sharing across several donors was observed for about 5% of naive CD4, over 3% of naive CD8, 2.3% of memory CD4, and about 0.4% of memory CD8 clonotypes. The genetic and exposure-history diversity represented was limited by the small number of donors. Naive subsets generally had larger estimated clonotype richness than memory subsets. Only blood was sampled, and tissue TCR repertoires likely differ from those in blood. Based on pairwise subsampling, the degree of clonotype sharing among donors was expected to be affected by sequencing depth.

Using the deep immunoSEQ assay, TCR CDR3 regions were amplified from genomic DNA by multiplex PCR. Genomic DNA extracted from each cell subset was distributed evenly over all wells of several immunoSEQ 96-well plates, and each plate served as one replicate. For sorted subsets, around 200 ng genomic DNA, equal to some 28,000 T cell genomes, was loaded into each replicate PCR. Purified libraries were quantified with a Qubit 3.0 fluorometer, sized on a Bioanalyzer 2100, and re-quantified with the KAPA Library Quantification kit. Every immunoSEQ 96-well plate was sequenced on a separate single-read 150-cycle Illumina NextSeq 550 flow cell. On the study's bioinformatics: Because only junctional sequences without quality scores were contained in the immunoSEQ output, filtering matching that applied to full-length reads could not be performed. To assign V/J genes and CDR3, sequences were annotated against IMGT germline references using PyIR, a Python wrapper for IgBLAST v1.9. Reads were filtered out if the reads had weak V/J assignments (E-value above 1e-6), no CDR3, stop codons, out-of-frame junctions, or ambiguous translated residues. V3J clonotypes were defined as sequences sharing the same inferred V gene, J gene, and CDR3 amino acid sequence. Percentage overlap between repertoires was computed as shared unique clonotypes divided by the size of the smaller repertoire. RTK rarefaction, the Chao1 estimator, and Recon v2.1 estimates of unobserved clonotypes were used to assess repertoire richness. Generation probabilities were computed with OLGA for all TCRbeta clonotypes obtained by the gDNA method from several donors. TCRdb stores this immuneACCESS table with in-frame sequences only. Part of the clones is absent; in the studies checked, under half of the shortfall reflects unresolved V genes, and no reason is known for the rest. V, J and clone size derive from that table, while D and trimming were established from the DNA sequence. In all, the sample holds roughly 2,000,000 clones, and 80% to 95% of those were seen once. Of the sample, around 1.7% falls within the top ten clones.

Taken from the germline V gene, the CDR1 and CDR2 loops are SGHAT and FQNNGV. The CDR3 runs 16 residues from the cysteine to the phenylalanine. Left in the record is the CDR3 DNA by itself, 48 bases read in frame from the first base. V sheds 1 base and J sheds 4 bases, leaving 14 bases between their ends. For the CD8 naive samples, CD45RO-negative cells were positively selected for CCR7, yielding a CD45RA+CCR7+ population from which TemRA cells were excluded. The donors were healthy, HIV-negative adults who had no recently reported acute infections or vaccinations. Every donor was a Caucasian adult residing in Nashville, Tennessee, USA. Blood was collected by leukapheresis, and PBMCs were isolated by Ficoll-Histopaque density gradient centrifugation and then cryopreserved in liquid nitrogen vapor phase. Analytical flow cytometry was used to check the purity and quantity of each magnetically sorted T cell population. From each sorted fraction, genomic DNA was isolated and quantified by UV absorbance on a Nanodrop 2000c.

The V gene is TRBV11-2 and the J gene is TRBJ2-1; the D gene cannot be resolved beyond TRBD1 or TRBD2, each matching 5 bases. Sequenced material: naive CD8+ T cells from PBMCs. The sample's cell subset or site label is to be understood as: CD45RA+CCR7+. The TCR comes from a man aged 18 to 29 in good health. Some clones in this sample may be carry-over from other donors' samples. The sequence in DNA is TGTGCCAGCAGCTTAGCCCTGGGGGTTGATTACAATGAGCAGTTCTTC. Translated, this is CASSLALGVDYNEQFF.